One and the same sample provided the 26 T cell receptor beta chains below, sequenced in a study of OX40 agonist ivuxolimab in advanced cancers. The protocol was immunoSEQ multiplex PCR, while the TCRdb copy is restricted to in-frame clones and leaves out a portion. The data hold more than 11,000 clones, with more than 70% observed a single time. The source was CD4+ or CD8+ T cells sorted from blood, collected in a trial of the OX40 agonist ivuxolimab. The receptors were sampled from an adult with an advanced solid tumor such as melanoma, head and neck, liver or kidney cancer.

The chain combines TRBV29-1 with TRBJ1-3, with D hard to call. Germline loops: CDR1 SQVTM, CDR2 ANQGSEA. V lost 5 bases and J 0 bases, leaving 5 bases between the germline ends. The CDR3 sequence is 12 residues long. The CDR3 sequence is CSVSFSGNTIYF. CDR3 nucleotide sequence: TGCAGCGTTTCGTTCTCTGGAAACACCATATATTTT. Looking up the rest from reference TRBV29-1 and TRBJ1-3 gives the full variable domain: SAVISQKPSRDICQRGTSLTIQCQVDSQVTMMFWYRQQPGQSLTLIATANQGSEATYESGFVIDKFPISRPNLTFSTLTVSNMSPEDSSIYLCSVSFSGNTIYFGEGSWLTVV.

This clone was seen just once. DNA for the CDR3: TGTGCCAGCACTGGGGTCCCCCAATCGGCTAGCGACACTAGCACAGATACGCAGTATTTT. Translation: CASTGVPQSASDTSTDTQYF. The chain combines TRBV28 with TRBJ2-3; tentatively, D is TRBD2 (6 bases). V shed 7 bases and J shed 0 bases, with 29 bases lying between them. The CDR3 length is 20 residues. CDR1 MDHEN and CDR2 SYDVKM come from the germline V gene.

In its sample, this clone was seen once. V usage is TRBV14 and J usage is TRBJ2-1; the match to TRBD2 covers 8 bases. J was trimmed by 9 bases and V by 6 bases; bases with no gene match: 13. Germline CDR1 reads SGHDN; CDR2 reads FVKESK. The CDR3 loop spans 15 amino acids. Written as DNA, the CDR3 is TGTGCCAGCAGGGGGCTAGCGGGCCAGTTCTCTGAGCAGTTCTTC. Translating it yields CASRGLAGQFSEQFF.

A single count supports this clone. The chain employs TRBV4-3 and TRBJ2-7, with D perhaps matching TRBD2 (6 bases). Trimming took 2 bases from V and 5 from J, leaving 16 bases between them. Germline CDR1 reads LGHNA; CDR2 reads YSLEER. The CDR3 covers 15 residues. The CDR3 DNA follows: TGCGCCAGCAGCCAAAACCCGGGAGTAGGGAACGAGCAGTACTTC. Its translation is CASSQNPGVGNEQYF.

The genes are TRBV4-2 and TRBJ1-2, with TRBD1 matching over 8 bases. The trim removed 7 bases at V and 0 bases at J, leaving 10 bases unmatched. The CDR3 length is 16 residues. Germline-derived CDR1 and CDR2 are LGHNA and YNFKEQ. This CDR3 is CASIGQGAGANYGYTF. The CDR3, as DNA: TGTGCCAGCATTGGGCAGGGGGCAGGAGCTAACTATGGCTACACCTTC.

The chain employs TRBV28 and TRBJ2-1; D call uncertain. The CDR3 has 11 residues. From germline, CDR1 is MDHEN and CDR2 SYDVKM. Trimming cost V 1 base and J 6 bases, with 1 base left between them. The CDR3 loop reads CASSLSNEQFF. In DNA form, the CDR3 reads TGTGCCAGCAGTTTATCCAATGAGCAGTTCTTC.

V gene TRBV7-8 combines with J gene TRBJ2-1, with TRBD2 matching over 9 bases. There are 17 residues in the CDR3. CDR1 is SGHVS, CDR2 FQNEAQ, per germline. Germline trimming cut 4 bases from V and 8 bases from J; bases unmatched to any gene: 15. The CDR3 DNA follows: TGTGCCAGCAGCTGGGGAGCGGGGGGTTCAATCAGGGATGAGCAGTTCTTC. Translated, it gives CASSWGAGGSIRDEQFF.

The chain is built from TRBV9 and TRBJ2-2; 13 positions match TRBD2. The CDR3 has 19 residues. The V gene's germline CDR1 is SGDLS and CDR2 YYNGEE. The V segment lost 0 bases and the J segment 0 bases; nucleotides outside the gene matches: 5. CDR3 in amino acids: CASSVATGTSGANTGELFF. CDR3 coding DNA: TGTGCCAGCAGCGTAGCTACTGGGACTAGCGGGGCGAACACCGGGGAGCTGTTTTTT.

The V gene is TRBV11-2, the J gene TRBJ1-3, with D possibly being TRBD1 (5 bases). V dropped 2 bases and J dropped 3 bases, with 14 bases sitting between them. This CDR3 comprises 16 residues. Germline values: CDR1 SGHAT, CDR2 FQNNGV. CDR3 bases: TGTGCCAGCAGCTTATTCCTCGGGGCCGGTGGAAACACCATATATTTT. Residues: CASSLFLGAGGNTIYF.

In this sample, this clone turned up once. The chain's CDR3 is CASSSPRGSYTF. Here the CDR3 DNA reads TGTGCCAGCAGTTCCCCCAGGGGTAGCTACACCTTC. The rearrangement links TRBV6-5 to TRBJ1-2; a possible D gene is TRBD1 (6 bases). Trimming left V 4 bases short and J 9 bases short, with 12 bases between. This CDR3 comprises 12 residues. Germline CDR1 is MNHEY and CDR2 is SVGAGI.

The chain links TRBV7-9 to TRBJ2-1; the D gene is possibly TRBD2 (7 bases). Trimming cost V 8 bases and J 7 bases, with 21 bases left between them. CDR3 length: 15 residues. Germline CDR1 is SEHNR and CDR2 is FQNEAQ (reference sequence). This CDR3 is CASDRGAGRGNEQFF. In DNA form, the CDR3 reads TGTGCCAGCGATAGGGGAGCGGGAAGGGGGAATGAGCAGTTCTTC.

V is TRBV30 and J is TRBJ2-2; no reliable D call. V lost 2 bases to trimming and J lost 5 bases, with 6 bases between them. Germline values: CDR1 GTSNPN, CDR2 SVGIG (reference sequence). This CDR3 region has 12 residues. CDR3 nucleotides: TGTGCCTGGAGTTATAAAACCGGGGAGCTGTTTTTT. It yields the protein CAWSYKTGELFF. Based on the CDR3 plus reference TRBV30 and TRBJ2-2, the full variable domain is SQTIHQWPATLVQPVGSPLSLECTVEGTSNPNLYWYRQAAGRGLQLLFYSVGIGQISSEVPQNLSASRPQDRQFILSSKKLLLSDSGFYLCAWSYKTGELFFGEGSRLTVL.

The V gene is TRBV5-1, the J gene TRBJ1-2; possibly TRBD1 for D (6 bases). Trimming shortened V by 2 bases and J by 4 bases, and 18 bases separated the two germline ends. Germline V gives CDR1 SGHRS, CDR2 YFSETQ. The CDR3 runs 16 residues. The CDR3 is CASSFGDGGASYGYTF. CDR3 sequence (DNA): TGCGCCAGCAGCTTCGGGGACGGGGGGGCGAGCTATGGCTACACCTTC.

This chain connects TRBV7-6 to TRBJ2-7; 7 bases map to TRBD1. Looked up from germline, CDR1 is SGHVS and CDR2 is FNYEAQ. CDR3 length: 14 amino acids. The V segment lost 5 bases and the J segment 5 bases; nucleotides outside the gene matches: 9. CDR3: CASSHLGQSHEQYF. CDR3 DNA sequence: TGTGCCAGCAGCCATCTGGGACAGTCCCACGAGCAGTACTTC. Supplemented by reference TRBV7-6 and TRBJ2-7, the full variable domain reads GAGVSQSPRYKVTKRGQDVALRCDPISGHVSLYWYRQALGQGPEFLTYFNYEAQQDKSGLPNDRFSAERPEGSISTLTIQRTEQRDSAMYRCASSHLGQSHEQYFGPGTRLTVT.

This clone was detected once. V gene TRBV6-5 combines with J gene TRBJ2-1; TRBD2 matches 11 bases. This CDR3 region has 15 residues. J gave up 7 bases and V 6 bases, and 8 bases lay outside the gene matches. The germline gives CDR1 MNHEY, CDR2 SVGAGI. The CDR3 bases are TGTGCCAGCAGATTAGCGGGAGGGCCAGGGAATGAGCAGTTCTTC. Amino acid sequence: CASRLAGGPGNEQFF.

The rearrangement links TRBV7-9 to TRBJ2-7; 11 bases match TRBD1. Germline trimming cut 5 bases from V and 6 bases from J; bases unmatched to any gene: 9. Per germline, CDR1 SEHNR and CDR2 FQNEAQ (reference sequence). The CDR3 runs 15 residues. The CDR3 protein is CASSPGMGQGVEQYF. In DNA form, the CDR3 reads TGTGCCAGCAGCCCAGGGATGGGACAGGGGGTCGAGCAGTACTTC.

The V and J genes are TRBV7-9 and TRBJ2-1; 8 bases are shared with TRBD2. This CDR3 spans 17 amino acids. The V gene's germline CDR1 is SEHNR and CDR2 FQNEAQ (reference sequence). V was pared by 1 base and J by 8 bases, with 13 bases of the junction left unmatched. For the CDR3, the DNA is TGTGCCAGCAGCTTAGGGTCGGGAGGGTCCCTGGCATATGAGCAGTTCTTC. The encoded protein is CASSLGSGGSLAYEQFF. The variable domain in full, with the rest retrieved from reference TRBV7-9 and TRBJ2-1, is DTGVSQNPRHKITKRGQNVTFRCDPISEHNRLYWYRQTLGQGPEFLTYFQNEAQLEKSRLLSDRFSAERPKGSFSTLEIQRTEQGDSAMYLCASSLGSGGSLAYEQFFGPGTRLTVL.

The chain couples TRBV15 to TRBJ2-5; the match to TRBD2 covers 11 bases. The CDR3 contains 16 residues. Per the germline V gene, CDR1 is LNHNV and CDR2 is YYDKDF (reference sequence). Germline trimming cut 5 bases from V and 1 base from J; bases unmatched to any gene: 6. The CDR3, as DNA: TGTGCCACCAGCGTCGGGACTAGCGGTTTCCAAGAGACCCAGTACTTC. Translation gives CATSVGTSGFQETQYF.

The chain links TRBV6-5 to TRBJ1-2; D is uncertain. CDR3 length: 12 residues. Germline CDR1 is MNHEY and CDR2 is SVGAGI. V gave up 6 bases and J gave up 3 bases, with 8 bases separating them. As DNA, the CDR3 is TGTGCCAGCAGGGGAGATGACTATGGCTACACCTTC. This codes for CASRGDDYGYTF.

The rearrangement joins TRBV28 to TRBJ2-3, with TRBD1 matching over 7 bases. CDR3 size: 13 residues. Germline CDR1 MDHEN, CDR2 SYDVKM. After removal of 3 bases from V and 4 bases from J, the junction contained 1 base not matched to a gene. The CDR3 bases are TGTGCCAGCAGTTTGACAGGGCCAGATACGCAGTATTTT. This sequence encodes CASSLTGPDTQYF.

V gene TRBV11-1 combines with J gene TRBJ2-1; 11 bases are shared with TRBD1. The germline CDR1 and CDR2 sequences are SGHAT and FQDESV (reference sequence). The CDR3 is 17 residues long. J lost 6 bases, V lost 3 bases, and 10 bases had no gene match. CDR3 sequence: CASSFRDRGFLGNEQFF. In DNA form, the CDR3 reads TGTGCCAGCAGCTTCCGGGACAGGGGGTTTCTTGGCAATGAGCAGTTCTTC.

Concerning this clone: This same CDR3 is encoded by further DNA sequences in the sample. V usage is TRBV6-5 and J usage is TRBJ2-7; 10 bases align to TRBD2. Trimming at V came to 4 bases and at J to 2 bases, leaving 2 bases not matched to a gene. The CDR3 sequence is 14 residues long. Per the germline V gene, CDR1 is MNHEY and CDR2 is SVGAGI. CDR3 in amino acids: CASSLAGGTYEQYF. DNA for the CDR3: TGTGCCAGCAGTTTAGCGGGAGGCACCTACGAGCAGTACTTC.

Notes on this clone: Relative to the germline gene, one junction end is altered; a read error may explain this. CDR3 DNA sequence: TGCGCCAGCAGCCAAGAGACAGGAAGCGGGGCCAACGTCCTGACTTTC. It translates to CASSQETGSGANVLTF. This chain uses TRBV7-9 with TRBJ2-6; D is perhaps TRBD1 (6 bases). The CDR3 contains 16 residues. CDR1 is SEHNR and CDR2 is FQNEAQ in the germline V gene (reference sequence).

The chain employs TRBV4-3 and TRBJ1-5; D gene ambiguous. V shed 3 bases and J shed 4 bases, with 13 bases lying between them. The CDR3 is 15 amino acids. CDR1 is LGHNA and CDR2 is YSLEER in the germline V gene. For the CDR3, the DNA is TGCGCCAGCAGCCAGAGCTACAGTGGGAATCAGCCCCAGCATTTT. As protein: CASSQSYSGNQPQHF.

V is TRBV19 and J is TRBJ2-2, with 7 positions matching TRBD2. V was pared by 9 bases and J by 4 bases, with 8 bases of the junction left unmatched. Germline lookup yields CDR1 LNHDA and CDR2 SQIVND (reference sequence). The CDR3 is 14 amino acids. CDR3 in DNA: TGTGCCAGCGAGCGGGAAGTGGGCACCGGGGAGCTGTTTTTT. Translated: CASEREVGTGELFF.

The V call is TRBV5-6, the J call TRBJ2-7, with D tentatively TRBD1 (5 bases). V was shortened by 0 bases and J by 4 bases, with 11 bases between the two germline ends. The CDR3 spans 14 residues. Germline values: CDR1 SGHDT, CDR2 YYEEEE. The CDR3 sequence is CASSLGGRPYEQYF. In DNA form, the CDR3 reads TGTGCCAGCAGCTTGGGGGGCAGGCCATACGAGCAGTACTTC.